These 17 T cell receptor beta chains were all obtained from the same sample, sequenced in a study of T-cell memory formation after mild COVID-19. TCRdb used MiXCR to reprocess the 5' RACE reads, holding one entry per CDR3 protein. The sample has around 340,000 distinct CDR3 sequences; roughly an eighth are singletons. Sequencing was done on a sample of PBMCs or a T cell subset sorted from them (not recorded which). These receptors were taken from a man younger than 35 who had mild COVID-19 (a few samples of this study predate the infection). Cell type and time point are not known.

In this sample, this clonotype turned up a few times. This chain connects TRBV10-3 to TRBJ1-6; D call uncertain. Trimming cost V 4 bases and J 7 bases, with 17 bases left between them. Germline-derived CDR1 and CDR2 are ENHRY and SYGVKD. The CDR3 totals 16 residues. Here the CDR3 reads CAISGGSGIGNSPLHF. CDR3 sequence (DNA): TGTGCCATCAGTGGTGGATCTGGTATTGGAAATTCACCCCTCCACTTT.

This clonotype has a handful of counts. The chain couples TRBV4-2 to TRBJ2-1, with 9 bases matching TRBD1. CDR3 length: 15 amino acids. The germline V gene encodes CDR1 LGHNA and CDR2 YNFKEQ. J gave up 6 bases and V 3 bases, and 6 bases lay outside the gene matches. The CDR3 DNA sequence: TGTGCCAGCAGCCACGTGCCGGGACAGGGCAATGAGCAGTTCTTC. This gives the protein CASSHVPGQGNEQFF.

In its sample, this clonotype was seen a few times. The V and J genes are TRBV4-2 and TRBJ2-6; 7 nucleotides align to TRBD1. V trimming: 6 bases; J trimming: 2 bases; junction bases outside the gene matches: 4. This CDR3 is 15 amino acids long. CDR1 and CDR2 from the germline V gene are LGHNA and YNFKEQ. The CDR3 is CASRGTAAGANVLTF. DNA of the CDR3: TGTGCCAGCAGGGGGACAGCTGCTGGGGCCAACGTCCTGACTTTC.

The table lists this clonotype with a few counts. The chain recombines TRBV7-2 with TRBJ2-1; the match to TRBD2 covers 9 bases. The germline CDR1 and CDR2 sequences are SGHTA and FQGNSA. The CDR3 sequence is 16 residues long. V lost 3 bases, J lost 6 bases, and 9 bases stayed unmatched. The CDR3 nucleotides are TGTGCCAGCAGCTTTGGCGGGGGGGCTACGTCCAATGAGCAGTTCTTC. Translated: CASSFGGGATSNEQFF.

The rearrangement uses TRBV20-1 and TRBJ1-6, with 7 bases identical to TRBD1. V was pared by 3 bases and J by 8 bases, with 7 bases of the junction left unmatched. Germline CDR1 is DFQATT and CDR2 is SNEGSKA (reference sequence). The CDR3 is 14 amino acids. This CDR3 is CSASQATGDSPLHF. CDR3 DNA: TGCAGTGCTAGTCAGGCTACAGGGGATTCACCCCTCCACTTT.

This chain links TRBV27 with TRBJ2-7; 8 positions agree with TRBD1. With 6 bases clipped from V and 0 bases from J, the junction kept 7 bases outside the gene matches. Germline CDR1 reads MNHEY; CDR2 reads SMNVEV (reference sequence). CDR3 size: 15 residues. For the CDR3, the DNA is TGTGCCAGCAGACGACAGGGGATTAACTCCTACGAGCAGTACTTC. It is translated as CASRRQGINSYEQYF.

This clonotype was seen only a few times. V gene TRBV7-2 combines with J gene TRBJ2-7; possible D gene TRBD2, 5 bases. Germline loops: CDR1 SGHTA, CDR2 FQGNSA. CDR3 length equals 12 residues. V was trimmed by 3 bases and J by 7 bases, leaving 10 bases between them. CDR3 nucleotides: TGTGCCAGCAGCTTCGCCGGGGAGGAGCAGTACTTC. Its protein is CASSFAGEEQYF.

This clonotype came up a few times. The chain combines TRBV4-3 with TRBJ2-3; 8 nucleotides match TRBD2. This CDR3 has 15 residues. V lost 5 bases and J lost 7; bases outside the gene matches: 11. Per the germline V gene, CDR1 is LGHNA and CDR2 is YSLEER. CDR3 protein: CASSAGTSKWYTQYF. CDR3 coding DNA: TGCGCCAGCAGCGCCGGGACTAGTAAGTGGTATACGCAGTATTTT.

This clonotype showed up just a few times. The rearrangement links TRBV7-2 to TRBJ2-3; 8 bases fit TRBD2. V gave up 2 bases and J gave up 4 bases; unmatched junction bases: 5. CDR1 and CDR2 from the germline V gene are SGHTA and FQGNSA. CDR3 length: 15 residues. The CDR3 DNA is TGTGCCAGCAGCTTAACGGGGGGGCCTTCAGATACGCAGTATTTT. It yields the protein CASSLTGGPSDTQYF.

The chain combines TRBV28 with TRBJ1-5; no clear D gene. This CDR3 has 14 amino acids. The germline V gene has CDR1 MDHEN and CDR2 SYDVKM. Trimming removed 3 bases from V and 7 bases from J, with 13 bases in between. The CDR3 region is CASSFPRLGQPQHF. As DNA, the CDR3 is TGTGCCAGCAGTTTCCCCAGGCTCGGGCAGCCCCAGCATTTT. The full variable domain, rest sourced from reference TRBV28 and TRBJ1-5, is DVKVTQSSRYLVKRTGEKVFLECVQDMDHENMFWYRQDPGLGLRLIYFSYDVKMKEKGDIPEGYSVSREKKERFSLILESASTNQTSMYLCASSFPRLGQPQHFGDGTRLSIL.

Only a few counts were recorded for this clonotype. CDR3 in DNA: TGCGCCAGCAGTGAGTCGGAGCTCACAGATACGCAGTATTTT. Translated: CASSESELTDTQYF. The chain is built from TRBV10-1 and TRBJ2-3; D remains ambiguous. From germline, CDR1 is WNHNN and CDR2 SYGVQD (reference sequence). CDR3 length: 14 residues. V was pared by 0 bases and J by 2 bases, with 6 bases between.

This chain connects TRBV4-1 to TRBJ1-2; TRBD1 aligns across 7 bases. The CDR3 runs 15 residues. Germline CDR1 reads MGHRA; CDR2 reads YSYEKL. J gave up 2 bases and V 3 bases, and 6 bases lay outside the gene matches. The CDR3 reads CASSQPGQTNYGYTF. In DNA form, the CDR3 reads TGCGCCAGCAGCCAGCCGGGACAGACGAACTATGGCTACACCTTC.

This chain connects TRBV11-2 to TRBJ2-6; TRBD2 agrees at 7 bases. The CDR3 totals 18 residues. Trimming cost V 5 bases and J 0 bases; bases outside gene matches: 10. Germline CDR1 and CDR2: SGHAT and FQNNGV. CDR3 in DNA: TGTGCCAGCAGCAGACGGGGAAGGGAGGGCTCTGGGGCCAACGTCCTGACTTTC. It encodes CASSRRGREGSGANVLTF.

This clonotype was seen at least ten times. The chain joins TRBV4-1 to TRBJ2-7, with D possibly being TRBD2 (5 bases). Germline loops: CDR1 MGHRA, CDR2 YSYEKL. V was cut by 1 base and J by 2 bases, with 12 bases left in between. This CDR3 has 15 amino acids. The CDR3 here is CASSQGREAAYEQYF. In DNA form, the CDR3 reads TGCGCCAGCAGCCAAGGACGGGAAGCGGCCTACGAGCAGTACTTC.

The genes are TRBV9 and TRBJ1-1, with a possible D match to TRBD1 (6 bases). V lost 3 bases and J 5 bases, leaving 11 bases between the germline ends. There are 13 residues in the CDR3. Germline loops: CDR1 SGDLS, CDR2 YYNGEE. For the CDR3, the DNA is TGTGCCAGCAGCGAGGGGGATATGACTGAAGCTTTCTTT. This sequence encodes CASSEGDMTEAFF.

This clonotype was seen only a few times. The V gene is TRBV10-3, the J gene TRBJ2-3; a weak D match, TRBD2 (6 bases). Germline values: CDR1 ENHRY, CDR2 SYGVKD. V was shortened by 5 bases and J by 1 base, with 7 bases between the two germline ends. The CDR3 is 13 residues long. For the CDR3, the DNA is TGTGCCATCAGTTCTAGCGGCACAGATACGCAGTATTTT. This translates into CAISSSGTDTQYF.

This clonotype was found a few times. The chain couples TRBV12-3 or TRBV12-4 to TRBJ2-2; D is perhaps TRBD1 (6 bases). Trimming pared 7 bases from V and 5 bases from J, leaving 11 bases between. The CDR3 runs 13 residues. The CDR3 coding sequence is TGTGCCAGCACCCCAACAGGGACCGGGGAGCTGTTTTTT. This codes for CASTPTGTGELFF.